A single sample is the source of the 9 T cell receptor beta chains below, sequenced in a study of T cells in Graves' hyperthyroidism and ophthalmopathy. RNA transcripts served as the template for amplifying TCR beta CDR3 regions. During a first-round RT-PCR of the TCR CDR3, the HTBI primer set was used. MiXCR, run by TCRdb on the multiplex PCR reads, gives a single entry per CDR3 protein. The table includes approximately 430,000 distinct CDR3 sequences, 15% to 19% detected once. The specimen sequenced was blood. Receptor source: a woman under 30 with Graves' hyperthyroidism.

The gene calls are TRBV12-3 or TRBV12-4 and TRBJ2-5, with D perhaps matching TRBD1 or TRBD2 (5 bases each). The CDR3 totals 13 residues. V lost 5 bases to trimming and J lost 12 bases, with 19 bases between them. CDR3: CASSDGTLGREYF. DNA for the CDR3: TGTGCCAGCAGTGACGGGACCCTTGGAAGGGAGTACTTC.

At least ten counts were recorded for this clonotype. The chain employs TRBV7-9 and TRBJ1-3; unclear D gene. Germline CDR1 and CDR2: SEHNR and FQNEAQ (reference sequence). The CDR3 runs 13 residues. Trimming stripped 4 bases from V and 2 bases from J, with 6 bases between. The CDR3 nucleotides read TGTGCCAGCAGCTCCCCTCCTGGAAACACCATATATTTT. Amino acids: CASSSPPGNTIYF.

In this sample, this clonotype turned up many times. The chain has TRBV3-1 and TRBJ2-7; D is undetermined. Deletions cut 0 bases from V and 2 bases from J, with 5 bases between. The CDR3 runs to 13 residues. Germline V CDR1 and CDR2: LGHDT, YNNKEL (reference sequence). The CDR3 DNA follows: TGTGCCAGCAGCCAAGAATGGCCCTACGAGCAGTACTTC. It codes for CASSQEWPYEQYF.

This clonotype appeared a few times. The V gene is TRBV7-9, the J gene TRBJ1-1; D is uncertain. This CDR3 has 15 amino acids. The ends were cut back, 1 base at V and 4 bases at J, with 13 bases in the middle. CDR1 and CDR2 from the germline V gene are SEHNR and FQNEAQ (reference sequence). The CDR3 region has the DNA TGTGCCAGCAGCTTAGGATATGGGGAGGCCACTGAAGCTTTCTTT. Amino acids: CASSLGYGEATEAFF.

Only a few counts were recorded for this clonotype. A read error may be the cause here, since a much bigger clone is one base away. This chain uses TRBV5-1 with TRBJ2-7; unclear D gene. The V gene's germline CDR1 is SGHRS and CDR2 YFSETQ. This CDR3 has 13 residues. CDR3 bases: TGCGCCAGCAGCTTGAGTCAAAACTACGGGCAGTACTTC. This translates into CASSLSQNYGQYF.

This clonotype was observed many times. The CDR3 region is CSASDVGETQYF. CDR3 nucleotides: TGCAGTGCTAGCGACGTTGGAGAGACCCAGTACTTC. J is TRBJ2-5 and V is TRBV20-1; D gene ambiguous. V lost 3 bases and J 4 bases, leaving 9 bases between the germline ends. Germline CDR1 reads DFQATT; CDR2 reads SNEGSKA (reference sequence). There are 12 residues in the CDR3.

Ten or more counts support this clonotype. V and J are TRBV6-1 and TRBJ2-7; TRBD2 agrees at 13 bases. Per the germline V gene, CDR1 is MNHNS and CDR2 is SASEGT. The V and J ends lost 0 bases and 4 bases, in that order; junction bases with no gene match: 3. CDR3 size: 16 residues. The CDR3 coding sequence is TGTGCCAGCAGTGAAGCGACTAGCGGGAGGTCGTACGAGCAGTACTTC. It specifies CASSEATSGRSYEQYF.

This clonotype was counted at least ten times. V and J are TRBV2 and TRBJ2-7, with TRBD2 matching over 7 bases. V was clipped by 8 bases and J by 0 bases; unmatched bases: 7. There are 14 residues in the CDR3. Looked up from germline, CDR1 is SNHLY and CDR2 is FYNNEI. The CDR3 DNA sequence: TGTGCCAGCCGATCTAGCGGAACCTCCTACGAGCAGTACTTC. It specifies CASRSSGTSYEQYF.

This clonotype was seen more than once but under ten times. The V call is TRBV19, the J call TRBJ2-3, with D uncertain. Germline-derived CDR1 and CDR2 are LNHDA and SQIVND (reference sequence). The CDR3 contains 14 residues. The V and J ends lost 1 base and 4 bases respectively, with 9 bases between them. In nucleotides, the CDR3 is TGTGCCAGTAGTATAGGACTCGTATCAGATACGCAGTATTTT. Its protein is CASSIGLVSDTQYF.